These 20 T cell receptor beta chains were sequenced from one sample in a study of cytomegalovirus exposure and HLA in healthy donors. The PCR contained 60 Vbeta and 13 Jbeta primers. The repertoire was sequenced with immunoSEQ multiplex PCR; TCRdb's copy has only in-frame clones and lacks some. Here the sample spans about 160,000 clones, approximately 84% being singletons. The sample was PBMCs. The receptors here all came from a man aged 25-45 years in good health and CMV-seronegative.

J is TRBJ1-1 and V is TRBV6-5, with a weak D call TRBD1 (6 bases). V lost 6 bases to trimming and J lost 4 bases, with 15 bases between them. CDR3 length: 14 amino acids. Germline V CDR1 and CDR2: MNHEY, SVGAGI. CDR3 amino acids: CASRGGDGGTEAFF. CDR3 coding DNA: TGTGCCAGCAGAGGGGGAGATGGGGGCACTGAAGCTTTCTTT.

V is TRBV30 and J is TRBJ1-5, with a tentative D call TRBD1 (5 bases). The CDR3 loop spans 16 amino acids. V was pared by 0 bases and J by 3 bases, with 15 bases between. Germline CDR1 reads GTSNPN; CDR2 reads SVGIG (reference sequence). This CDR3 reads CAWSVQWAGHNQPQHF. The DNA for the CDR3 is TGTGCCTGGAGTGTACAGTGGGCAGGGCACAATCAGCCCCAGCATTTT.

The chain is built from TRBV6-5 and TRBJ1-2; no clear D gene. The ends were cut back, 0 bases at V and 1 base at J, with 6 bases in the middle. This CDR3 contains 14 residues. Looked up from germline, CDR1 is MNHEY and CDR2 is SVGAGI. The CDR3 protein is CASSYSRINYGYTF. The DNA of the CDR3 is TGTGCCAGCAGTTACTCGAGGATTAACTATGGCTACACCTTC.

This CDR3 is CASKQGAHSGANVLTF. The CDR3 nucleotides are TGTGCCAGTAAACAGGGCGCCCACTCTGGGGCCAACGTCCTGACTTTC. V is TRBV19 and J is TRBJ2-6; tentatively, D is TRBD1 (6 bases). Between the trimmed V and J ends, which lost 7 bases and 0 bases, there was a span of 13 bases. Germline CDR1 is LNHDA and CDR2 is SQIVND (reference sequence). The CDR3 consists of 16 residues.

This clone was seen a single time. Other DNA sequences in this sample translate to the same CDR3. The rearrangement links TRBV7-3 to TRBJ2-5; 10 nucleotides agree with TRBD2. CDR1 and CDR2 (germline): SGHTA, FQGTGA. The V gene end was trimmed by 5 bases and the J gene end by 2 bases; junction bases not matched to a gene: 2. The CDR3 is 14 amino acids. This CDR3 is CASSRTSGQETQYF. The CDR3 region has the DNA TGTGCCAGCAGCCGGACTAGCGGACAAGAGACCCAGTACTTC.

The chain employs TRBV30 and TRBJ2-7; D might be TRBD1 (6 bases). The V end was cut by 4 bases, the J end by 3 bases, with 19 bases between. Germline V gene sequence: CDR1 GTSNPN, CDR2 SVGIG (reference sequence). The CDR3 sequence is 15 residues long. This chain's CDR3 is CAWNGGRGTNYEQYF. The DNA for the CDR3 is TGTGCCTGGAACGGAGGCAGGGGAACTAACTACGAGCAGTACTTC.

V and J are TRBV5-1 and TRBJ2-2, with 8 bases fitting TRBD2. The CDR3 is 16 amino acids. Per germline, CDR1 SGHRS and CDR2 YFSETQ. The V gene end was trimmed by 1 base and the J gene end by 6 bases; junction bases not matched to a gene: 8. The CDR3 is CASSLYTAGGAGELFF. The CDR3 coding sequence is TGCGCCAGCAGCTTGTACACGGCCGGGGGGGCCGGGGAGCTGTTTTTT.

V and J are TRBV5-4 and TRBJ2-7; 7 nucleotides match TRBD1. V trimming: 2 bases; J trimming: 4 bases; junction bases outside the gene matches: 6. The CDR3 extends over 14 amino acids. CDR1 is SGHNT and CDR2 is YYREEE in the germline V gene (reference sequence). For the CDR3, the DNA is TGTGCCAGCAGCTTCGGGACAGAAGCATACGAGCAGTACTTC. It yields the protein CASSFGTEAYEQYF. Full variable domain (rest looked up from reference TRBV5-4 and TRBJ2-7): ETGVTQSPTHLIKTRGQQVTLRCSSQSGHNTVSWYQQALGQGPQFIFQYYREEENGRGNFPPRFSGLQFPNYSSELNVNALELDDSALYLCASSFGTEAYEQYFGPGTRLTVT.

The DNA of the CDR3 is TGTGCCAGCCAGGTCAGGGCCTCGAACACTGAAGCTTTCTTT. Translated, it gives CASQVRASNTEAFF. The V call is TRBV19, the J call TRBJ1-1, with a weak D call TRBD1 (5 bases). In germline, CDR1 is LNHDA, CDR2 SQIVND (reference sequence). CDR3 length: 14 amino acids. Trimming pared 9 bases from V and 1 base from J, leaving 15 bases between.

The chain uses TRBV11-3 and TRBJ2-1; TRBD2 matches at 16 bases. V lost 6 bases to trimming and J lost 0 bases; unmatched junction nucleotides: 8. This CDR3 is built from 19 residues. Per the germline V gene, CDR1 is SGHNT and CDR2 is YENEEA. The CDR3 here is CASSSGGLAGGISYNEQFF. The CDR3 DNA sequence: TGTGCCAGCAGTTCGGGGGGACTAGCGGGAGGGATCTCCTACAATGAGCAGTTCTTC.

The V gene is TRBV5-1, the J gene TRBJ1-5; 10 positions agree with TRBD1. Germline CDR1 and CDR2: SGHRS and YFSETQ. The CDR3 loop spans 14 amino acids. V dropped 4 bases and J dropped 6; count of bases not matched to a gene: 4. The CDR3 is CASSPGTGVQPQHF. In nucleotides, the CDR3 is TGCGCCAGCAGCCCGGGGACAGGGGTTCAGCCCCAGCATTTT.

The chain is built from TRBV7-2 and TRBJ2-7; 11 bases align to TRBD1. The CDR3 loop spans 14 amino acids. Per germline, CDR1 SGHTA and CDR2 FQGNSA. V dropped 5 bases and J dropped 7; count of bases not matched to a gene: 7. CDR3 in amino acids: CASSEGQGAGEQYF. The CDR3 DNA reads TGTGCCAGCAGCGAAGGACAGGGGGCGGGTGAGCAGTACTTC.

This clone was seen once. V gene TRBV15 combines with J gene TRBJ2-7; 10 bases fit TRBD2. The CDR3 covers 14 residues. The trim removed 5 bases at V and 4 bases at J, leaving 5 bases unmatched. Per germline, CDR1 LNHNV and CDR2 YYDKDF (reference sequence). The CDR3 protein is CATSEYSGRYEQYF. DNA for the CDR3: TGTGCCACCAGCGAGTATAGCGGGAGGTACGAGCAGTACTTC.

The chain couples TRBV7-9 to TRBJ2-1; 7 bases match TRBD2. V was pared by 8 bases and J by 6 bases, with 10 bases of the junction left unmatched. This CDR3 is 14 amino acids long. Germline V gene lookup returns CDR1 SEHNR and CDR2 FQNEAQ (reference sequence). The CDR3 DNA reads TGTGCCAGCCGGGGGGAGGCGGGAATCAATGAGCAGTTCTTC. Translating gives CASRGEAGINEQFF.

In its sample, this clone was seen a few times. The gene calls are TRBV7-8 and TRBJ2-1; the match to TRBD2 covers 8 bases. The germline CDR1 and CDR2 sequences are SGHVS and FQNEAQ. The junction had 9 bases not matched to a gene; V was cut back by 2 bases and J by 6 bases. CDR3 length: 16 amino acids. The chain's CDR3 is CASSLWAMTSVNEQFF. The CDR3, as DNA: TGTGCCAGCAGCTTATGGGCCATGACTAGCGTCAATGAGCAGTTCTTC.

In regard to this clone: Other DNA sequences in the same sample also yield this CDR3. The rearrangement joins TRBV6-1 to TRBJ2-7, with a tentative D call TRBD1 (5 bases). CDR1 and CDR2 (germline): MNHNS, SASEGT. Trimming pared 2 bases from V and 7 bases from J, leaving 18 bases between. The CDR3 length is 15 residues. CDR3 protein: CASSESQGPWGEQYF. CDR3 DNA: TGTGCCAGCAGTGAATCCCAGGGTCCCTGGGGTGAGCAGTACTTC.

V gene TRBV6-5 combines with J gene TRBJ1-2, with 8 nucleotides matching TRBD1. V gave up 6 bases and J gave up 4 bases; unmatched junction bases: 4. Germline values: CDR1 MNHEY, CDR2 SVGAGI. The CDR3 has 13 amino acids. Written as DNA, the CDR3 is TGTGCCAGCAGCCTAGACAGGGGCTATGGCTACACCTTC. Translated: CASSLDRGYGYTF.

The V call is TRBV6-4, the J call TRBJ2-2; the match to TRBD1 covers 12 bases. The V gene's germline CDR1 is MRHNA and CDR2 SNTAGT. The CDR3 runs 16 residues. J lost 5 bases, V lost 4 bases, and 5 bases had no gene match. This chain's CDR3 is CASSVAGQGATGELFF. The DNA of the CDR3 is TGTGCCAGCAGTGTTGCGGGACAGGGGGCGACCGGGGAGCTGTTTTTT.

This clone occurred a few times. V is TRBV25-1 and J is TRBJ2-7, with TRBD1 as a possible D gene (5 bases). This CDR3 has 13 residues. Per germline, CDR1 MGHDK and CDR2 SYGVNS. V lost 1 base and J lost 4, with 8 bases in between. The CDR3 sequence is CASSESGPYEQYF. In DNA form, the CDR3 reads TGTGCCAGCAGTGAATCAGGGCCTTACGAGCAGTACTTC.

The V gene is TRBV7-9, the J gene TRBJ2-1; TRBD2 aligns across 7 bases. Germline CDR1 is SEHNR and CDR2 is FQNEAQ (reference sequence). The CDR3 contains 12 residues. V lost 6 bases, J lost 10 bases, and 6 bases stayed unmatched. CDR3 DNA sequence: TGTGCCAGCAGTCCCTCGGGACTAGAGCAGTTCTTC. Encoded protein: CASSPSGLEQFF.